Listed here are 8 T cell receptor beta chains from one sample, sequenced in a study of cytomegalovirus exposure and HLA in healthy donors. The PCR ran on 60 Vbeta and 13 Jbeta primers. TCRdb's copy holds only in-frame clones and misses some; the assay was immunoSEQ multiplex PCR. The data hold over 150,000 clones, with around 74% observed a single time. The sequencing sample was made of PBMCs. The origin of the receptors is a girl between 5 and 17 years old in good health and CMV-seropositive.

V is TRBV18 and J is TRBJ1-1, with D maybe TRBD1 (6 bases). Germline assignment: CDR1 KGHSH and CDR2 LQKENI. CDR3 length: 15 amino acids. V lost 2 bases and J 3 bases, leaving 13 bases between the germline ends. The CDR3, as DNA: TGTGCCAGCTCACCAAGGGGGAGAGTAGACACTGAAGCTTTCTTT. Its translation is CASSPRGRVDTEAFF.

The chain recombines TRBV7-2 with TRBJ2-1, with a tentative D call TRBD1 (6 bases). Trimming stripped 2 bases from V and 6 bases from J, with 20 bases between. CDR3 length: 17 amino acids. Germline V CDR1 and CDR2: SGHTA, FQGNSA. The CDR3 reads CASSLPYFDRQFNEQFF. CDR3 in DNA: TGTGCCAGCAGCTTACCCTACTTTGACAGGCAATTCAATGAGCAGTTCTTC.

The rearrangement uses TRBV6-5 and TRBJ2-2; weak D call: TRBD1 (6 bases). Germline V CDR1 and CDR2: MNHEY, SVGAGI. The CDR3 is 14 amino acids. V dropped 5 bases and J dropped 5 bases, with 12 bases sitting between them. The CDR3, as DNA: TGTGCCAGCAGTAGGGCAGGGGTTACCGGGGAGCTGTTTTTT. Its protein is CASSRAGVTGELFF.

This chain joins TRBV4-3 and TRBJ2-1; 12 nucleotides match TRBD2. V shed 2 bases and J 9 bases; nucleotides not matched to a gene: 5. The CDR3 is 15 amino acids. Germline CDR1 and CDR2: LGHNA and YSLEER. For the CDR3, the DNA is TGCGCCAGCAGCCAACTAGCGGGGGGGCTTGGTGAGCAGTTCTTC. Amino acid sequence: CASSQLAGGLGEQFF.

V and J are TRBV4-1 and TRBJ1-6, with TRBD1 matching 7 bases. The V gene end was trimmed by 3 bases and the J gene end by 10 bases; junction bases not matched to a gene: 9. The CDR3 loop spans 15 amino acids. The germline V gene encodes CDR1 MGHRA and CDR2 YSYEKL. CDR3 bases: TGCGCCAGCAGCCACCTCGACAGGGCGGGGTCACCCCTCCACTTT. As protein: CASSHLDRAGSPLHF.

This chain joins TRBV5-4 and TRBJ1-2; TRBD1 matches at 7 bases. This CDR3 spans 13 amino acids. V shed 4 bases and J 4 bases; nucleotides not matched to a gene: 4. Germline V gene lookup returns CDR1 SGHNT and CDR2 YYREEE (reference sequence). The CDR3 bases are TGTGCCAGCAGCCAACAGGGGTTCTATGGCTACACCTTC. This gives the protein CASSQQGFYGYTF.

The chain has TRBV11-2 and TRBJ2-1; 11 bases map to TRBD1. Trimming cost V 6 bases and J 10 bases; bases outside gene matches: 11. This CDR3 contains 15 residues. Germline V gene lookup returns CDR1 SGHAT and CDR2 FQNNGV. The CDR3: CASSRPGQGAREQFF. The CDR3 DNA follows: TGTGCCAGCAGTCGCCCCGGACAGGGGGCGCGGGAGCAGTTCTTC.

The chain couples TRBV6-1 to TRBJ1-2; D is unclear. The ends were cut back, 2 bases at V and 4 bases at J, with 11 bases in the middle. The germline V gene has CDR1 MNHNS and CDR2 SASEGT. This CDR3 has 14 amino acids. The CDR3 loop is CASSEWRLGYGYTF. The CDR3 nucleotides are TGTGCCAGCAGTGAATGGAGGTTAGGCTATGGCTACACCTTC.